Sequencing of this T cell receptor (beta chain) was carried out in a study of OX40 agonist ivuxolimab in advanced cancers. Concerning the study at large: Ivuxolimab was an agonistic, fully human IgG2 monoclonal antibody directed against OX40 (CD134), a costimulatory receptor. In the dose-escalation cohort, 82.7% of patients were male, and the mean age was approximately 55 years, with a range of roughly 20 to 85. Partial responses were achieved by three dose-escalation patients, of whom one had hepatocellular carcinoma and two had cutaneous melanoma. Of the roughly 52 dose-escalation patients, hepatocellular carcinoma was present in 19, melanoma in approximately 15, renal cell carcinoma in 9 and head and neck cancer in 9. The point of sequencing TCRbeta in the periphery was to test whether ivuxolimab changed TCR sequence diversity and drove clonal T-cell expansion. The paper covers the monotherapy dose-escalation part of the phase I ivuxolimab trial, which included N ≈ 57 patients. Prior anti-PD-1, anti-PD-L1 or anti-CTLA-4 therapy was permitted, and approximately 40% of dose-escalation patients had received checkpoint inhibitors. Intravenous ivuxolimab was administered to patients every 2 weeks at six dose levels: 0.01, 0.1, 0.3, 1.5, 3 and 10 mg/kg.

The paper's findings and limits, for the study overall: Low levels of normalized T-cell clonal expansion were also seen in some patients who did not respond. Which antigens the clonally expanded peripheral T cells were specific for was not determined. At doses of 0.1 to 3.0 mg/kg, clonal expansion of both CD4+ and CD8+ blood T cells was observed from baseline to week 6. After ivuxolimab, more expanded clones were found on average in CD8+ T cells than in CD4+ T cells. In the 0.1-3.0 mg/kg groups, partial responders were among the patients with the lowest normalized peripheral clonal expansion, particularly in CD8+ T cells.

The trial excluded patients who had a history of autoimmune disease or were on systemic immunosuppression. Peripheral blood for TCR sequencing was collected from all dose cohorts at baseline, on cycle 4 day 1, and on cycle 7 day 1. Samples were obtained from an open-label, multicenter, first-in-human phase I dose-escalation trial of ivuxolimab. Adults with locally advanced or metastatic melanoma, renal cell carcinoma, hepatocellular carcinoma or head and neck squamous cell carcinoma were enrolled in the trial. CD4+ and CD8+ T cells were sorted separately from peripheral blood before TCR sequencing. Genomic DNA was isolated from the sorted cells so that the TCRbeta CDR3 region could be sequenced. The immunoSEQ Assay was used for sequencing of TCRbeta CDR3 regions. In its TCRdb copy, this immuneACCESS table keeps in-frame sequences only and misses some clones. Where compared with another copy, unresolved V genes explain less than half of these, and the others have no known cause. The sample table contains roughly 70,000 clones; only one count was recorded for 86% of them. The ten largest make up under 0.75% of the sample.

A remark on this clone: Its antigen remains unidentified. No base quality information exists; no much larger clone differs at one position.

The germline V gene (reference sequence) yields LNHDA for CDR1 and SQIVND for CDR2. The trim is 5 bases for V and 2 bases for J, with a gap of 13 bases between the germline ends. Inclusive of the bounding cysteine and phenylalanine, the CDR3 is 14 residues long. Solely the CDR3 DNA is kept, with 42 bases framed from the first base. The sequence was collected from an adult with an advanced solid tumor such as melanoma, head and neck, liver or kidney cancer. The rearranged segments are TRBV19 and TRBJ2-7; TRBD1 is possibly the D segment (5 matching bases). Sample: CD4+ or CD8+ T cells sorted from blood, taken in a trial of the OX40 agonist ivuxolimab. The DNA sequence reads TGTGCCAGTAGTCCTTTGACAGACACCTACGAGCAGTACTTC. Its product reads: CASSPLTDTYEQYF.